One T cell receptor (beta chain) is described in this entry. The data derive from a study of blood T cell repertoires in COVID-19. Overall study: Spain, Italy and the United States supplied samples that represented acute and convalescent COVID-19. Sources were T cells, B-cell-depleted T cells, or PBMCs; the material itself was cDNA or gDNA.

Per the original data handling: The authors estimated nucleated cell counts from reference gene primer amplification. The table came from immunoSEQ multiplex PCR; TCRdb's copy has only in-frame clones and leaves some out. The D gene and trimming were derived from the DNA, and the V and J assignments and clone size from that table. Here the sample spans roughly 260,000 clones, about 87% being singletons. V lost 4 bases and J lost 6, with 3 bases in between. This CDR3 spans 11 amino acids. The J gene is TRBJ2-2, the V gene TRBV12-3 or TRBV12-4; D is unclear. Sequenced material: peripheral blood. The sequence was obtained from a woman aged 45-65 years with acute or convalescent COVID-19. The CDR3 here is CASSYSGELFF. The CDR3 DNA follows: TGTGCCAGCAGTTACTCCGGGGAGCTGTTTTTT.